These 16 T cell receptor beta chains were all obtained from the same sample, sequenced in a study of early T cells in non-severe SARS-CoV-2 infection. TCRdb processed the 5' RACE reads anew with MiXCR; each CDR3 protein has one entry. Of some 30,000 distinct CDR3 sequences listed, around 4.5% are singletons. Sequenced sample: whole blood. The receptors shown here come from an adult who was a healthcare worker with PCR-confirmed SARS-CoV-2 infection or an uninfected control (not recorded which).

This clonotype was detected only a few times. The chain joins TRBV7-6 to TRBJ2-7; TRBD2 is a possible D gene (5 bases). CDR3 length: 15 amino acids. With 0 bases removed from V and 2 bases from J, the gap between germline ends came to 11 bases. The V gene's germline CDR1 is SGHVS and CDR2 FNYEAQ. The chain's CDR3 is CASSLAAGRPYEQYF. The CDR3 coding sequence is TGTGCCAGCAGCTTAGCAGCTGGGAGACCCTACGAGCAGTACTTC.

This clonotype was detected many times. The chain links TRBV5-1 to TRBJ1-2; 8 bases match TRBD1. V dropped 0 bases and J dropped 4; count of bases not matched to a gene: 5. Germline assignment: CDR1 SGHRS and CDR2 YFSETQ. The CDR3 spans 15 residues. This CDR3 reads CASSLDNRGTYGYTF. CDR3 nucleotide sequence: TGCGCCAGCAGCTTGGACAACAGGGGGACCTATGGCTACACCTTC.

This clonotype was counted ten times or more. The chain combines TRBV7-8 with TRBJ2-3; TRBD2 aligns across 7 bases. After removal of 8 bases from V and 0 bases from J, the junction contained 8 bases not matched to a gene. This CDR3 has 15 residues. Germline V gene sequence: CDR1 SGHVS, CDR2 FQNEAQ. The CDR3 reads CASQWSSGSTDTQYF. The CDR3 DNA reads as TGTGCCAGCCAATGGTCTAGCGGTAGCACAGATACGCAGTATTTT.

This clonotype was recorded at least ten times. The chain is built from TRBV6-5 and TRBJ2-3, with D possibly being TRBD1 (5 bases). CDR3 length equals 13 residues. The germline CDR1 and CDR2 sequences are MNHEY and SVGAGI. The ends were cut back, 7 bases at V and 2 bases at J, with 10 bases in the middle. The CDR3 loop reads CASTDSNTDTQYF. The CDR3 DNA reads TGTGCCAGCACCGACAGTAACACAGATACGCAGTATTTT.

This clonotype was observed many times. At one of its ends the junction is not consistent with the germline gene, which may arise from a read error. The rearrangement uses TRBV28 and TRBJ2-7; 14 bases align to TRBD2. Per the germline V gene, CDR1 is MDHEN and CDR2 is SYDVKM. The CDR3 has 15 residues. CDR3 DNA sequence: TGTGCCAGCAGTTTAGGGACAGGGACTAGCGGGGGCGCTCAGTTC. This sequence encodes CASSLGTGTSGGAQF.

In its sample, this clonotype was seen many times. The rearrangement uses TRBV7-9 and TRBJ1-4; the D is unclear. Germline values: CDR1 SEHNR, CDR2 FQNEAQ (reference sequence). V was cut by 2 bases and J by 8 bases, with 6 bases left in between. This CDR3 is built from 12 residues. The DNA of the CDR3 is TGTGCCAGCAGCTTATCTGTCGAAAAACTGTTTTTT. Protein product: CASSLSVEKLFF.

This clonotype was observed many times. The chain links TRBV7-9 to TRBJ2-7; D gene ambiguous. V lost 4 bases, J lost 2 bases, and 15 bases lay in between. The CDR3 runs to 15 residues. Germline values: CDR1 SEHNR, CDR2 FQNEAQ (reference sequence). CDR3 sequence reads: CASSSRTSTTYEQYF. For the CDR3, the DNA is TGTGCCAGCAGCTCGCGGACCTCAACAACCTACGAGCAGTACTTC.

This clonotype was seen at least ten times. This chain connects TRBV29-1 to TRBJ2-7; TRBD1 aligns across 8 bases. The CDR3 length is 13 residues. The trim removed 8 bases at V and 6 bases at J, leaving 12 bases unmatched. The germline CDR1 and CDR2 sequences are SQVTM and ANQGSEA. The CDR3 sequence: CSTKDRGDGEQYF. Here the CDR3 DNA reads TGCAGCACCAAAGACAGGGGCGATGGCGAGCAGTACTTC.

Many counts were recorded for this clonotype. The V call is TRBV20-1, the J call TRBJ2-7, with D perhaps matching TRBD1 or TRBD2 (6 bases each). Trimming left V 5 bases short and J 5 bases short, with 16 bases between. Germline-derived CDR1 and CDR2 are DFQATT and SNEGSKA (reference sequence). The CDR3 runs to 13 residues. The CDR3, as DNA: TGCAGTGCTCCTAGTGGGGGCGGGGACGAGCAGTACTTC. The encoded protein is CSAPSGGGDEQYF.

This clonotype was seen ten or more times. The V call is TRBV6-5, the J call TRBJ2-3, with D possibly TRBD2 on 6 matching bases. Germline-derived CDR1 and CDR2 are MNHEY and SVGAGI. The CDR3 runs to 14 residues. V shed 7 bases and J shed 4 bases, with 15 bases lying between them. CDR3 sequence reads: CASNRAGPADTQYF. The DNA of the CDR3 is TGTGCCAGCAACCGAGCGGGCCCGGCAGATACGCAGTATTTT.

The gene calls are TRBV10-3 and TRBJ2-1; TRBD2 matches at 9 bases. CDR3 length: 14 amino acids. Trimming at V came to 4 bases and at J to 6 bases, leaving 4 bases not matched to a gene. Germline values: CDR1 ENHRY, CDR2 SYGVKD. This CDR3 reads CAISGLAARNEQFF. The CDR3 DNA reads as TGTGCCATCAGTGGACTAGCGGCCCGCAATGAGCAGTTCTTC.

V and J are TRBV11-2 and TRBJ2-5; TRBD1 is a possible D gene (6 bases). Trimming left V 0 bases short and J 4 bases short, with 18 bases between. CDR1 SGHAT and CDR2 FQNNGV come from the germline V gene. The CDR3 runs 17 residues. DNA for the CDR3: TGTGCCAGCAGCTTAGAGGGTTGGTCGGCAGGGGCAGAGACCCAGTACTTC. This gives the protein CASSLEGWSAGAETQYF.

This clonotype was counted ten times or more. The gene calls are TRBV4-1 and TRBJ1-3; possible D gene TRBD1, 5 bases. V lost 4 bases, J lost 2 bases, and 12 bases lay in between. CDR3 size: 15 residues. The germline gives CDR1 MGHRA, CDR2 YSYEKL. The CDR3 DNA reads as TGCGCCAGCAGCCCCCGTTCGGGGCCTGGAAACACCATATATTTT. Its protein is CASSPRSGPGNTIYF.

A few counts support this clonotype. The chain joins TRBV20-1 to TRBJ2-7; tentative D call: TRBD2 (6 bases). Germline V gives CDR1 DFQATT, CDR2 SNEGSKA (reference sequence). The CDR3 is 15 amino acids. Trimming removed 3 bases at V and 0 bases at J, with 15 bases between. The CDR3 DNA reads TGCAGTGCTAGGGGGGGACTCCGATTCTCCTACGAGCAGTACTTC. Its protein is CSARGGLRFSYEQYF.

This clonotype has a count of ten or more. This chain joins TRBV14 and TRBJ2-3, with TRBD2 identical over 8 bases. The V gene's germline CDR1 is SGHDN and CDR2 FVKESK. The CDR3 contains 18 residues. V lost 2 bases to trimming and J lost 5 bases; unmatched junction nucleotides: 15. CDR3 sequence: CASSQIPFGGGSGDTQYF. The CDR3 nucleotides are TGTGCCAGCAGCCAAATCCCCTTTGGCGGGGGGTCCGGAGATACGCAGTATTTT.

The rearrangement links TRBV5-4 to TRBJ1-3, with D unclear. The CDR3 spans 13 residues. Deletions cut 5 bases from V and 0 bases from J, with 6 bases between. Germline V gives CDR1 SGHNT, CDR2 YYREEE (reference sequence). The CDR3 reads CASSPISGNTIYF. The DNA of the CDR3 is TGTGCCAGCAGTCCAATCTCTGGAAACACCATATATTTT.